The clone carrying this T cell receptor beta chain was seen many times. Antigen specificity is unknown. This CDR3 is built from 16 residues. Germline V gives CDR1 SGHVS, CDR2 FQNEAQ. The ends were cut back, 5 bases at V and 3 bases at J, with 16 bases in the middle. Generation of TCR cDNA used 5'RACE template switching (which added a universal primer site and UMIs). TCRdb called the 5' RACE reads again in MiXCR, with one record for every CDR3 protein. The sample carries around 350,000 distinct CDR3 sequences, approximately 5.7% recorded once. This sample is drawn from a study of T cells after yellow fever vaccination. Broader study findings: Clones that expanded after primary vaccination mostly reappeared after the booster (just over 95% CD4, about 89% CD8). Few clonotypes appeared in both CD4 and CD8 compartments.

The J gene is TRBJ2-2, the V gene TRBV7-8, with a weak D call TRBD2 (6 bases). The origin of this receptor is a man aged 30 to 39 who received the YFV17D yellow fever vaccine. Sequences were derived from PBMCs, sampled 5 days after the yellow fever booster vaccination. The CDR3 reads CASSKFSGTYTGELFF. CDR3 in DNA: TGTGCCAGCAGCAAGTTTTCGGGGACTTACACCGGGGAGCTGTTTTTT.